The present TCR beta chain was sequenced within a study of blood T cell repertoires in COVID-19. Background on the study: COVID-19 samples collected from the United States, Italy and Spain covered acute and convalescent phases. The cDNA or gDNA used as material had been derived from T cells, B-cell-depleted T cells, or PBMCs.

This clone was seen repeatedly, ten times or more. J gave up 2 bases and V 4 bases, and 4 bases lay outside the gene matches. The CDR3 contains 16 residues. The germline gives CDR1 LGHNA, CDR2 YNFKEQ. Authors' processing steps: Reference gene primer amplification gave estimated nucleated cell counts. The table came from immunoSEQ multiplex PCR; TCRdb's copy has only in-frame clones and leaves some out. The V and J calls and clone size were taken over from that table, and D and trimming were inferred from the DNA. The sample shows 240,000 or so clones, about 70% of them seen only once. The J gene is TRBJ2-1, the V gene TRBV4-2, with 11 bases fitting TRBD2. The sequenced material came from peripheral blood. This sequence originates from a woman older than 75 with acute or convalescent COVID-19. The CDR3 DNA follows: TGTGCCAGCAGCCTTAGACTAGCGGGACCCTACAATGAGCAGTTCTTC. This codes for CASSLRLAGPYNEQFF.